The sequence of this T cell receptor beta chain was determined in a study of blood T cell repertoires in COVID-19. About the research overall: Specimens from acute and convalescent COVID-19 originated in the United States, Italy and Spain. Sample material is recorded as cDNA or gDNA derived from T cells, B-cell-depleted T cells, or PBMCs.

The germline V gene has CDR1 LNHNV and CDR2 YYDKDF (reference sequence). After removal of 6 bases from V and 2 bases from J, the junction contained 16 bases not matched to a gene. CDR3 length: 18 amino acids. This table comes from immunoSEQ multiplex PCR, and its TCRdb copy is limited to in-frame clones, with some not included. The data hold approximately 70,000 clones, with approximately 90% observed a single time. This receptor was taken from a woman aged 55-69 years with active COVID-19. Sequencing used peripheral blood. V usage is TRBV15 and J usage is TRBJ2-3; TRBD2 matches at 8 bases. Here the CDR3 DNA reads TGTGCCACCAGGCGGGGGCTCAGTGGAGCGGGAGTCACAGATACGCAGTATTTT. The encoded protein is CATRRGLSGAGVTDTQYF.